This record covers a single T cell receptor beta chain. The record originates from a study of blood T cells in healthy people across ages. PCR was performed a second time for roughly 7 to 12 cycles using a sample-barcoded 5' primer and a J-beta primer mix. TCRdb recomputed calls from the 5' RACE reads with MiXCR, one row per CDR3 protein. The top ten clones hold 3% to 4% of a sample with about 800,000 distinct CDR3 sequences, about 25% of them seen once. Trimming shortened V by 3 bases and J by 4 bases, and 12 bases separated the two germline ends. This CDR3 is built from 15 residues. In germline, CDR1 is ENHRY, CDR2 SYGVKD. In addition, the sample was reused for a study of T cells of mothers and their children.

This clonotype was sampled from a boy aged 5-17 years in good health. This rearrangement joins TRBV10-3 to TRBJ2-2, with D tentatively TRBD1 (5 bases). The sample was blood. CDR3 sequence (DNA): TGTGCCATCAGTGATTTCCTAGGGGTCACCGGGGAGCTGTTTTTT. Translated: CAISDFLGVTGELFF.